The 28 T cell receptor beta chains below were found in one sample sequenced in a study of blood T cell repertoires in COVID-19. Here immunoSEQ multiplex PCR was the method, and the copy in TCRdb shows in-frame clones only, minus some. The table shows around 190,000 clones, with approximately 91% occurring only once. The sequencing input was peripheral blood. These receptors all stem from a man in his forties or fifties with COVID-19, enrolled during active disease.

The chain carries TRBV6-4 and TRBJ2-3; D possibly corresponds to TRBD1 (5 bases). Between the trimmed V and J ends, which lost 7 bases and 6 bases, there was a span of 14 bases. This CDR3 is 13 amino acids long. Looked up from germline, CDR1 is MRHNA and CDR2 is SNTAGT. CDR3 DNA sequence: TGTGCCAGCACCCCCCCCCAGGGCGATACGCAGTATTTT. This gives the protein CASTPPQGDTQYF.

The CDR3 protein is CATSSHSLWDTGAPYEQYF. The CDR3 coding sequence is TGTGCCACCAGCAGTCACTCGCTCTGGGACACCGGAGCACCCTACGAGCAGTACTTC. The chain is built from TRBV15 and TRBJ2-7; possibly TRBD1 for D (6 bases). CDR1 LNHNV and CDR2 YYDKDF come from the germline V gene (reference sequence). The length of the CDR3 is 19 residues. The V end was cut by 3 bases, the J end by 2 bases, with 26 bases between.

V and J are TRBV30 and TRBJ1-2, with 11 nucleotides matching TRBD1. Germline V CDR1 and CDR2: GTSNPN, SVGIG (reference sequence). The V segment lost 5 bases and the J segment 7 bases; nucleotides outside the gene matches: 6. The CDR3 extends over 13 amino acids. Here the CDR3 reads CAWQGQGAVGYTF. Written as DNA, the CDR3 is TGTGCCTGGCAAGGACAGGGGGCCGTTGGCTACACCTTC.

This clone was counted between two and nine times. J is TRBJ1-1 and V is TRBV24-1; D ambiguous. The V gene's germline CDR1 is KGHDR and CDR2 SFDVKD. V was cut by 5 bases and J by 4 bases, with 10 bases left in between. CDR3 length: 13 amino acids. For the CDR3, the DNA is TGTGCCACCAGTGTCAACGCGGGCACTGAAGCTTTCTTT. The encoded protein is CATSVNAGTEAFF.

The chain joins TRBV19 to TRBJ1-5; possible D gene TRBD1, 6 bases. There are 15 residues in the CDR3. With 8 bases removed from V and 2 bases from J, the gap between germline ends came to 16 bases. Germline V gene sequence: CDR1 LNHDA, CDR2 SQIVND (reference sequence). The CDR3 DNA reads TGTGCCAGTTTGCAGGGTTCAGGGGGCAATCAGCCCCAGCATTTT. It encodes CASLQGSGGNQPQHF.

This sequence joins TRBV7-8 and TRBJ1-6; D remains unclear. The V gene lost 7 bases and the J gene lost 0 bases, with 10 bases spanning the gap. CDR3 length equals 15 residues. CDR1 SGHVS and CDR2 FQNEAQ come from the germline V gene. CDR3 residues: CASKTGSSYNSPLHF. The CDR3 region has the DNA TGTGCCAGCAAAACGGGGAGCTCCTATAATTCACCCCTCCACTTT.

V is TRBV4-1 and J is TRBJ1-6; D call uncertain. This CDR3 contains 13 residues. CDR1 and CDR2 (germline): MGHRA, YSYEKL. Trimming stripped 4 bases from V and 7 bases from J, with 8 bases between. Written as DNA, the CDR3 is TGCGCCAGCAGCCCCTTAAGCAATTCACCCCTCCACTTT. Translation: CASSPLSNSPLHF.

CDR3 bases: TGTGCCAGCAGTTACGAGGTCACCGGGGAGCTGTTTTTT. It encodes CASSYEVTGELFF. The J gene is TRBJ2-2, the V gene TRBV6-5, with unresolved D. V was cut by 2 bases and J by 4 bases, with 5 bases left in between. This CDR3 is 13 amino acids long. Germline loops: CDR1 MNHEY, CDR2 SVGAGI.

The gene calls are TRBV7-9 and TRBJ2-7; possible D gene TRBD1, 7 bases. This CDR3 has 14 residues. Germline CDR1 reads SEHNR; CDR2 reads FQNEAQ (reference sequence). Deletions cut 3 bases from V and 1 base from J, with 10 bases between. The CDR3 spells CASSFAGGSYEQYF. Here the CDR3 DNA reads TGTGCCAGCAGCTTTGCAGGGGGGTCCTACGAGCAGTACTTC.

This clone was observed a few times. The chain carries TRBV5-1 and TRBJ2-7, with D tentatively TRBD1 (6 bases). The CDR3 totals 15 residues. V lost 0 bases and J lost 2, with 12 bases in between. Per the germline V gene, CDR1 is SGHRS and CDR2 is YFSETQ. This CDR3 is CASSLAMGQAYEQYF. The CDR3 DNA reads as TGCGCCAGCAGCTTGGCCATGGGACAAGCCTACGAGCAGTACTTC.

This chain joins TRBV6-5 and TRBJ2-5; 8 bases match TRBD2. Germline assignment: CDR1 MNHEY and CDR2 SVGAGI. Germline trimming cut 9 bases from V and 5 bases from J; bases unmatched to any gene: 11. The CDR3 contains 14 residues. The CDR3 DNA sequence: TGTGCCAGTAAGACCGGGACTAGATCCGAGACCCAGTACTTC. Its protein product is CASKTGTRSETQYF.

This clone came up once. The CDR3 protein is CASSDRGYQETQYF. Here the CDR3 DNA reads TGCGCCAGCAGCGACAGGGGGTATCAAGAGACCCAGTACTTC. V is TRBV5-1 and J is TRBJ2-5; 9 bases map to TRBD1. The CDR3 sequence is 14 residues long. CDR1 and CDR2 (germline): SGHRS, YFSETQ. J was trimmed by 2 bases and V by 4 bases; bases with no gene match: 3.

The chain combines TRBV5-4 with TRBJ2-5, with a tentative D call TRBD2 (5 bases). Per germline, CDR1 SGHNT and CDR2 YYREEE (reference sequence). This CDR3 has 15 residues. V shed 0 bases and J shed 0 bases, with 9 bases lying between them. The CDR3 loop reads CASSLGGPNQETQYF. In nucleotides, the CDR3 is TGTGCCAGCAGCTTGGGAGGGCCGAACCAAGAGACCCAGTACTTC.

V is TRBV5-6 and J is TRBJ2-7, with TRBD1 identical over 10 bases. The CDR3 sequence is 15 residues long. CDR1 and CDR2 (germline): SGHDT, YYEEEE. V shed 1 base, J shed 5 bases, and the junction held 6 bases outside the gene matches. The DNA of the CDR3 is TGTGCCAGCAGCTTGCCGGGACAGGGGTCGGACGAGCAGTACTTC. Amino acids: CASSLPGQGSDEQYF.

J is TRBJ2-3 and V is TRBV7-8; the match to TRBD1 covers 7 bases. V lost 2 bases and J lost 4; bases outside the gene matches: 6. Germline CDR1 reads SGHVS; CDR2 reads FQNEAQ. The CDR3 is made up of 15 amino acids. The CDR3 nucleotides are TGTGCCAGCAGCTTAAGCGACAGGGCTCCAGATACGCAGTATTTT. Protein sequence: CASSLSDRAPDTQYF.

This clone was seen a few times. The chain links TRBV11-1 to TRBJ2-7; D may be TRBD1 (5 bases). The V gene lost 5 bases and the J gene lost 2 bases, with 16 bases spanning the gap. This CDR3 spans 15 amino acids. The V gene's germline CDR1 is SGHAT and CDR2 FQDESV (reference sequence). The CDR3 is CASSTWAQGAYEQYF. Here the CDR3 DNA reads TGTGCCAGCAGCACCTGGGCCCAGGGTGCCTACGAGCAGTACTTC.

DNA for the CDR3: TGCGCCAGCAGCTTGGCCGGGACAGGGGGCCCTGGGGCCAACGTCCTGACTTTC. Translating gives CASSLAGTGGPGANVLTF. J is TRBJ2-6 and V is TRBV5-1, with 12 bases identical to TRBD1. Trimming removed 0 bases from V and 2 bases from J; junction bases left unmatched: 3. This CDR3 has 18 amino acids. Germline V gene data show CDR1 as SGHRS and CDR2 as YFSETQ.

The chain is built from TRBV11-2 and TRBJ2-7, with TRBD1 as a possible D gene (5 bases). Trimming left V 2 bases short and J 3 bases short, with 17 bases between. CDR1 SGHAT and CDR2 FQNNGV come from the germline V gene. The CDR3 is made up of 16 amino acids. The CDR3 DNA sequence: TGTGCCAGCAGCTTATTCCCCCAATTAGGGGTCTACGAGCAGTACTTC. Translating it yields CASSLFPQLGVYEQYF.

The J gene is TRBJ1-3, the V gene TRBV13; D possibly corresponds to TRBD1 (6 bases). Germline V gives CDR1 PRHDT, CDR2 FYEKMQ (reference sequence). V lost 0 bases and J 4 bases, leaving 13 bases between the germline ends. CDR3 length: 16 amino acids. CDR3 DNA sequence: TGTGCCAGCAGCTTAGGCCGACAGGCCTGGGGAAACACCATATATTTT. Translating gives CASSLGRQAWGNTIYF.

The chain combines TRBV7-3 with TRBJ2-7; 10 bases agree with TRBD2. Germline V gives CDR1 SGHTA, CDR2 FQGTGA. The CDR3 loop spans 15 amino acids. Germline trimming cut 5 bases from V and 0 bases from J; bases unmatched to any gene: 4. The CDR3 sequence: CASSAGLAVSYEQYF. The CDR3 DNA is TGTGCCAGCAGCGCCGGACTAGCGGTCTCCTACGAGCAGTACTTC.

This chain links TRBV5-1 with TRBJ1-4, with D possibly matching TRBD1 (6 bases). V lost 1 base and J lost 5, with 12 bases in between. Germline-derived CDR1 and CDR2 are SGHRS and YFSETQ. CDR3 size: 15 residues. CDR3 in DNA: TGCGCCAGCAGCTTGAGGACAGAAGAAAATGAAAAACTGTTTTTT. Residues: CASSLRTEENEKLFF.

The CDR3 loop reads CASSLDNLTYEQYF. The CDR3, as DNA: TGCGCCAGCAGCCTGGACAACCTGACCTACGAGCAGTACTTC. V gene TRBV10-1 combines with J gene TRBJ2-7; TRBD1 might be the D (5 bases). The V and J ends lost 6 bases and 2 bases respectively, with 14 bases between them. The CDR3 extends over 14 amino acids. Germline CDR1 reads WNHNN; CDR2 reads SYGVQD (reference sequence).

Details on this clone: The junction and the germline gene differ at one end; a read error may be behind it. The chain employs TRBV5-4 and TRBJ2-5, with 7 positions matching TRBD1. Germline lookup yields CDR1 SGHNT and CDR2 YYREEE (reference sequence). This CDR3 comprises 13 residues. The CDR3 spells CASSQGQQEPQYF. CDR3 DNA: TGTGCCAGCAGCCAGGGACAGCAAGAGCCCCAGTACTTC. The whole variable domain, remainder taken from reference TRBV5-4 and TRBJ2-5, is ETGVTQSPTHLIKTRGQQVTLRCSSQSGHNTVSWYQQALGQGPQFIFQYYREEENGRGNFPPRFSGLQFPNYSSELNVNALELDDSALYLCASSQGQQEPQYFGPGTRLLVL.

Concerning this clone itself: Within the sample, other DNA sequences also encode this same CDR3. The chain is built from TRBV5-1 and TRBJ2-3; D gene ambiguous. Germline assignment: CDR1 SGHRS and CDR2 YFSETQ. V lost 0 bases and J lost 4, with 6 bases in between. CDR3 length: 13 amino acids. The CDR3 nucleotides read TGCGCCAGCAGCTTGGGACTGGCAGATACGCAGTATTTT. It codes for CASSLGLADTQYF.

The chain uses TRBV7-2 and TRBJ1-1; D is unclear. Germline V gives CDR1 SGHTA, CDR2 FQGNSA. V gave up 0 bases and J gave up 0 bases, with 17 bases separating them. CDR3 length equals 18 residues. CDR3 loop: CASSLAVTGALMNTEAFF. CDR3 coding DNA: TGTGCCAGCAGCTTAGCAGTAACGGGAGCCCTAATGAACACTGAAGCTTTCTTT.

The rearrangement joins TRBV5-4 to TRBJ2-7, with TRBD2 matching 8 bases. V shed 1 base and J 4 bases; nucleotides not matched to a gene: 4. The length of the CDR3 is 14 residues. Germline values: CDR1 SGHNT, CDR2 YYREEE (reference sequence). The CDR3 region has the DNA TGTGCCAGCAGCTTGAGCGGGAGTGGGTACGAGCAGTACTTC. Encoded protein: CASSLSGSGYEQYF.

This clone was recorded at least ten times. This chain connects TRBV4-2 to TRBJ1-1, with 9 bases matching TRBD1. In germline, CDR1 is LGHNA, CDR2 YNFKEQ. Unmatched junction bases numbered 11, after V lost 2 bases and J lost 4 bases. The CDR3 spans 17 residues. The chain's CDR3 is CASSQPLTGGWGTEAFF. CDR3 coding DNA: TGTGCCAGCAGCCAACCTCTAACAGGGGGCTGGGGCACTGAAGCTTTCTTT.

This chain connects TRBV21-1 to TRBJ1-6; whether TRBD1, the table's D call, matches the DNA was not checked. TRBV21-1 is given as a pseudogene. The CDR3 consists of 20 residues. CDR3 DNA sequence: TGTGCCAGCAGGAAACCGGGACAGGCTCCGCCGAGCTCCTATAATTCACCCCTCCACTTT. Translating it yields CASRKPGQAPPSSYNSPLHF.